These 23 T cell receptor beta chains share one sample of origin, sequenced in a study of T cell responses to AZD1222 COVID-19 vaccine. Profiled with immunoSEQ multiplex PCR; TCRdb holds only in-frame clones, not every one. The sample contains about 140,000 clones, roughly 93% of which appear only once. The sample consisted of peripheral blood, taken on day 0 of AZD1222 vaccination. The receptors originated from an adult in good health.

The V call is TRBV24-1, the J call TRBJ1-5; 8 nucleotides line up with TRBD1. Germline trimming cut 4 bases from V and 5 bases from J; bases unmatched to any gene: 9. Germline values: CDR1 KGHDR, CDR2 SFDVKD. The CDR3 is 16 residues long. This CDR3 reads CATSDSDRADHQPQHF. CDR3 nucleotide sequence: TGTGCCACCAGTGACTCGGACAGGGCGGATCATCAGCCCCAGCATTTT.

The chain employs TRBV5-4 and TRBJ1-1; D unclear. Deletions cut 2 bases from V and 2 bases from J, with 7 bases between. There are 13 residues in the CDR3. CDR1 and CDR2 from the germline V gene are SGHNT and YYREEE (reference sequence). For the CDR3, the DNA is TGTGCCAGCAGCTTAGCACCAAACACTGAAGCTTTCTTT. Amino acids: CASSLAPNTEAFF.

This clone appeared a few times. The V and J genes are TRBV18 and TRBJ2-7, with TRBD2 matching 10 bases. Trimming removed 2 bases from V and 4 bases from J; junction bases left unmatched: 2. Germline lookup yields CDR1 KGHSH and CDR2 LQKENI. This CDR3 has 14 residues. CDR3 bases: TGTGCCAGCTCACCAGAGCGGGAGGGATACGAGCAGTACTTC. Translating it yields CASSPEREGYEQYF.

A single count supports this clone. The V and J genes are TRBV11-1 and TRBJ2-7; 7 positions agree with TRBD2. V was pared by 2 bases and J by 2 bases, with 6 bases of the junction left unmatched. The V gene's germline CDR1 is SGHAT and CDR2 FQDESV (reference sequence). The CDR3 is 15 amino acids. The CDR3 here is CASSLIAGVTYEQYF. In DNA form, the CDR3 reads TGTGCCAGCAGCTTAATAGCGGGTGTTACCTACGAGCAGTACTTC.

The V call is TRBV1, the J call TRBJ1-6; the DNA was not compared with TRBD1, the D call given in the table. TRBV1 is a pseudogene locus. CDR3 size: 20 residues. The CDR3 DNA follows: TGCACCAGCAGCCAAGGGAACAGGGGACCCCAGAGCTCCTATAATTCACCCCTCCACTTT. As protein: CTSSQGNRGPQSSYNSPLHF.

The CDR3 nucleotides read TGTGCCAGCAGCTTAGCGAGGACAGGGGATGGCTACACCTTC. This codes for CASSLARTGDGYTF. The chain carries TRBV7-9 and TRBJ1-2; 9 bases align to TRBD1. Germline CDR1 SEHNR, CDR2 FQNEAQ (reference sequence). The CDR3 consists of 14 residues. Trimming removed 0 bases from V and 6 bases from J; junction bases left unmatched: 2. Full variable domain (rest looked up from reference TRBV7-9 and TRBJ1-2): DTGVSQNPRHKITKRGQNVTFRCDPISEHNRLYWYRQTLGQGPEFLTYFQNEAQLEKSRLLSDRFSAERPKGSFSTLEIQRTEQGDSAMYLCASSLARTGDGYTFGSGTRLTVV.

J is TRBJ2-2 and V is TRBV5-6; the match to TRBD2 covers 7 bases. V was clipped by 2 bases and J by 8 bases; unmatched bases: 6. CDR1 is SGHDT and CDR2 is YYEEEE in the germline V gene. The CDR3 extends over 14 amino acids. Here the CDR3 reads CASSLLARVGELFF. The DNA for the CDR3 is TGTGCCAGCAGCTTACTAGCGAGAGTTGGGGAGCTGTTTTTT.

V gene TRBV19 combines with J gene TRBJ2-1, with D perhaps matching TRBD2 (6 bases). This CDR3 is built from 14 residues. CDR1 is LNHDA and CDR2 is SQIVND in the germline V gene (reference sequence). The V gene lost 6 bases and the J gene lost 5 bases, with 14 bases spanning the gap. CDR3 in DNA: TGTGCCAGTAGACTTAGCGGACTAAACAATGAGCAGTTCTTC. As protein: CASRLSGLNNEQFF.

The chain joins TRBV6-5 to TRBJ1-6; 9 bases align to TRBD1. CDR3 length equals 15 residues. The J segment lost 8 bases and the V segment lost 5 bases, leaving 7 bases of the junction unmatched. The V gene's germline CDR1 is MNHEY and CDR2 SVGAGI. The DNA for the CDR3 is TGTGCCAGCAGTATACAGGGGGCTGGATATTCACCCCTCCACTTT. It codes for CASSIQGAGYSPLHF.

The gene calls are TRBV7-8 and TRBJ2-1; no firm D call. Germline V CDR1 and CDR2: SGHVS, FQNEAQ. The CDR3 loop spans 14 amino acids. V was clipped by 3 bases and J by 8 bases, with 14 bases between them. The chain's CDR3 is CASSFKIPGHEQFF. CDR3 nucleotide sequence: TGTGCCAGCAGCTTCAAGATTCCCGGACATGAGCAGTTCTTC.

This clone was detected once. The chain combines TRBV6-5 with TRBJ1-5; D is uncertain. There are 13 residues in the CDR3. CDR1 and CDR2 from the germline V gene are MNHEY and SVGAGI. V shed 5 bases and J shed 4 bases, with 9 bases lying between them. The DNA of the CDR3 is TGTGCCAGCAGTCTCCGCCAGAATCAGCCCCAGCATTTT. This encodes CASSLRQNQPQHF.

Turning to this clone: The sample contains more than one DNA sequence encoding this CDR3. The chain employs TRBV28 and TRBJ2-1; D possibly corresponds to TRBD2 (5 bases). V was shortened by 1 base and J by 4 bases, with 8 bases between the two germline ends. The CDR3 contains 14 residues. In germline, CDR1 is MDHEN, CDR2 SYDVKM. The CDR3 bases are TGTGCCAGCAGTTTATCTTCGGGGTACAATGAGCAGTTCTTC. Its translation is CASSLSSGYNEQFF.

The chain couples TRBV5-4 to TRBJ2-3; D not certain. CDR3 length: 13 amino acids. V was cut by 2 bases and J by 5 bases, with 9 bases left in between. Germline V gives CDR1 SGHNT, CDR2 YYREEE (reference sequence). CDR3: CASSLAQLDTQYF. The CDR3 region has the DNA TGTGCCAGCAGCTTAGCCCAGTTAGATACGCAGTATTTT.

The V and J genes are TRBV7-9 and TRBJ2-1; D unclear. CDR3 length equals 12 residues. From germline, CDR1 is SEHNR and CDR2 FQNEAQ (reference sequence). The V end lost 5 bases, the J end lost 6 bases, and 8 bases lay between the germline ends. The CDR3 DNA reads as TGTGCCAGCAGCCTATCGGTCAATGAGCAGTTCTTC. Its protein is CASSLSVNEQFF.

The chain is built from TRBV11-2 and TRBJ2-7, with TRBD2 identical over 10 bases. The CDR3 length is 17 residues. Losses at the gene ends were 0 bases for V and 1 base for J; bases not matched to a gene: 6. CDR1 and CDR2 from the germline V gene are SGHAT and FQNNGV. The CDR3 protein is CASSLELSGRASYEQYF. The CDR3 DNA sequence: TGTGCCAGCAGCTTAGAATTGAGCGGGAGGGCTTCCTACGAGCAGTACTTC.

V gene TRBV11-2 combines with J gene TRBJ1-5; maybe TRBD1 (6 bases). CDR3 length equals 14 residues. Per the germline V gene, CDR1 is SGHAT and CDR2 is FQNNGV. V dropped 3 bases and J dropped 6 bases, with 12 bases sitting between them. The CDR3 is CASSFSGESQPQHF. CDR3 coding DNA: TGTGCCAGCAGCTTCTCAGGGGAAAGTCAGCCCCAGCATTTT.

There are a few counts of this clone. The chain is built from TRBV7-3 and TRBJ2-5; D not certain. CDR1 SGHTA and CDR2 FQGTGA come from the germline V gene. The CDR3 is 13 residues long. Trimming pared 2 bases from V and 0 bases from J, leaving 4 bases between. In DNA, the CDR3 is TGTGCCAGCAGCTTACGGGACCAAGAGACCCAGTACTTC. Translation: CASSLRDQETQYF.

This clone was detected once. This chain connects TRBV2 to TRBJ2-1; TRBD1 agrees at 7 bases. Germline loops: CDR1 SNHLY, CDR2 FYNNEI. The V gene end was trimmed by 3 bases and the J gene end by 9 bases; junction bases not matched to a gene: 8. This CDR3 contains 14 residues. CDR3 DNA sequence: TGTGCCAGCAGTGAGGCTACAGGGGCGGGTGAGCAGTTCTTC. Its protein product is CASSEATGAGEQFF.

This sequence joins TRBV29-1 and TRBJ2-1; D not resolved. V dropped 6 bases and J dropped 0 bases, with 12 bases sitting between them. The germline gives CDR1 SQVTM, CDR2 ANQGSEA. This CDR3 contains 14 residues. CDR3 sequence reads: CSVNPQRSYNEQFF. The CDR3 coding sequence is TGCAGCGTGAATCCCCAGCGCTCCTACAATGAGCAGTTCTTC.

The chain uses TRBV7-9 and TRBJ1-3; 8 nucleotides agree with TRBD1. The CDR3 extends over 15 amino acids. V lost 5 bases, J lost 9 bases, and 12 bases stayed unmatched. Germline V gives CDR1 SEHNR, CDR2 FQNEAQ (reference sequence). CDR3 coding DNA: TGTGCCAGCAGCCTCGGGACAGGATGGAGGGGCACCATATATTTT. It is translated as CASSLGTGWRGTIYF. The full variable domain, in which reference TRBV7-9 and TRBJ1-3 provide the parts outside the CDR3, is DTGVSQNPRHKITKRGQNVTFRCDPISEHNRLYWYRQTLGQGPEFLTYFQNEAQLEKSRLLSDRFSAERPKGSFSTLEIQRTEQGDSAMYLCASSLGTGWRGTIYFGEGSWLTVV.

This chain joins TRBV5-1 and TRBJ2-1; TRBD2 aligns across 8 bases. Germline CDR1 SGHRS, CDR2 YFSETQ. The CDR3 is 16 residues long. V gave up 1 base and J gave up 9 bases; unmatched junction bases: 12. CDR3 protein: CASSLPSGREVAEQFF. CDR3 DNA sequence: TGCGCCAGCAGCTTGCCCTCGGGGCGGGAGGTGGCTGAGCAGTTCTTC.

This chain joins TRBV28 and TRBJ2-7; a weak D match, TRBD1 (6 bases). CDR3 length: 15 residues. V gave up 2 bases and J gave up 3 bases, with 14 bases separating them. Looked up from germline, CDR1 is MDHEN and CDR2 is SYDVKM. CDR3 loop: CASSLRGGRGYEQYF. The CDR3 nucleotides are TGTGCCAGCAGTTTACGGGGCGGCAGGGGCTACGAGCAGTACTTC.

This clone occurred once. CDR3 coding DNA: TGTGCCAGCAGCGTTGGACTCAATAGCAATCAGCCCCAGCATTTT. Its protein is CASSVGLNSNQPQHF. The chain joins TRBV7-9 to TRBJ1-5; no clear D. Per the germline V gene, CDR1 is SEHNR and CDR2 is FQNEAQ (reference sequence). The germline V and J ends were trimmed by 5 bases and 0 bases, with 11 bases remaining between them. This CDR3 spans 15 amino acids.